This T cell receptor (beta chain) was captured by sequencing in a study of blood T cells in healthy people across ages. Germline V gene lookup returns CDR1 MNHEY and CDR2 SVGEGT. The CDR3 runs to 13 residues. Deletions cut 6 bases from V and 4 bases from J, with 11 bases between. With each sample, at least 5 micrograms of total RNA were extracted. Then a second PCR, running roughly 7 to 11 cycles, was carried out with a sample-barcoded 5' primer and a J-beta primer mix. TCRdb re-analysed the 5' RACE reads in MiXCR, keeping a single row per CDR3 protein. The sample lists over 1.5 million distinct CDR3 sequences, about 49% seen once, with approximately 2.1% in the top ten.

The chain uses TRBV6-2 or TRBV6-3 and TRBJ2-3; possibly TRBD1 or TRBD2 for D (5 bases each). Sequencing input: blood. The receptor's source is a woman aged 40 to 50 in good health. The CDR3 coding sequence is TGTGCCAGCAGAAATGGGGGTGCAGATACGCAGTATTTT. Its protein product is CASRNGGADTQYF.